This TCR beta chain is from a study of Graves' ophthalmopathy and Graves' hyperthyroidism. This clonotype has a count of ten or more. RNA transcripts served as template for amplifying TCR beta CDR3 sequences. First-round RT-PCR relied on HTBI primers, and a second-round multiplex PCR came next. Each CDR3 protein is one row after TCRdb ran MiXCR on the multiplex PCR reads. The table records some 350,000 distinct CDR3 sequences, approximately 18% of them present only once. CDR3 length: 16 amino acids. With V trimmed by 0 bases and J by 7 bases, 8 bases remained unmatched. The germline V gene encodes CDR1 SEHNR and CDR2 FQNEAQ (reference sequence).

The genes are TRBV7-9 and TRBJ2-7, with TRBD1 matching over 11 bases. The TCR sequence derives from an adult woman with stable Graves' hyperthyroidism. Sequencing was performed on peripheral blood. Here the CDR3 DNA reads TGTGCCAGCAGCTTAGCTGGACAGGGGGCGCTTTTGGAGCAGTACTTC. This gives the protein CASSLAGQGALLEQYF.